A selection of T cell receptor beta chains follows, all from one sample in a study of T cells in Graves' hyperthyroidism and ophthalmopathy. Each CDR3 protein is one row after TCRdb ran MiXCR on the multiplex PCR reads. Among about 700,000 distinct CDR3 sequences, 11% to 15% were seen once, and the ten largest hold 10% to 13%. The specimen sequenced was blood. The receptors were gathered from a woman aged 18-30 years with Graves' hyperthyroidism. Both conserved end residues are part of each CDR3. The D gene is left open where the match is weak. Some rows mark clone size as missing; the rest say once, few, many or name a class of expanded clone.

V,D,length,J,size,DNA,CDR3
TRBV3-1,-,14,TRBJ2-7,many,TGTGCCAGCAGCCAAGCGGAGCCTGGCTACGAGCAGTACTTC,CASSQAEPGYEQYF
TRBV7-9,TRBD1,16,TRBJ1-5,-,TGTGCCAGCAGTCGCGGACAGGGGGTCACCAATCAGCCCCAGCATTTT,CASSRGQGVTNQPQHF
TRBV4-3,-,15,TRBJ2-2,-,TGCGCCAGCAGCCCAAGTCGAGGAATAGCCGGGGAGCTGTTTTTT,CASSPSRGIAGELFF
TRBV4-1,TRBD1,15,TRBJ1-3,few,TGCGCCAGCAGCCAACCGACAGGGGCTGGAAACACCATATATTTT,CASSQPTGAGNTIYF
TRBV11-2,-,15,TRBJ2-1,-,TGTGCCAGCATCGCCACAGGGAGGGGCTACAATGAGCAGTTCTTC,CASIATGRGYNEQFF
TRBV20-1,TRBD1,15,TRBJ1-6,-,TGCAGTGCGGCCGGGACAGGAACGAATAATTCACCCCTCCACTTT,CSAAGTGTNNSPLHF
TRBV25-1,-,14,TRBJ2-7,few,TGTGCACTAAGGGGGTTAATTGTTATCCACGAGCAGTACTTC,CALRGLIVIHEQYF
TRBV11-3,TRBD2,16,TRBJ2-5,many,TGTGCCAGCAGCTTAGTAAGCGGGAGTGTTCGGGAGACCCAGTACTTC,CASSLVSGSVRETQYF
TRBV20-1,-,14,TRBJ2-4,-,TGCAGTGCTAGAGATACTGGAGCGGGAAACATTCAGTACTTC,CSARDTGAGNIQYF
TRBV12-3/TRBV12-4,-,14,TRBJ2-7,many,TGTGCCAGCAGTTTAGCTCAGACCTTCTACGAGCAGTACTTC,CASSLAQTFYEQYF
TRBV6-1,TRBD2,14,TRBJ2-2,-,TGTGCCAGCAGATCCTGGACTAGCGTCGGGGAGCTGTTTTTT,CASRSWTSVGELFF
TRBV7-2,-,15,TRBJ2-7,many,TGTGCCAGCAGCTTAGGTCGACAGGTGGGCCACGAGCAGTACTTC,CASSLGRQVGHEQYF
TRBV3-1,-,13,TRBJ1-6,many,TGTGCCAGCAGCCTGCAAGGGGATTCACCCCTCCACTTT,CASSLQGDSPLHF
TRBV15,-,14,TRBJ1-1,-,TGTGCCACCAGCAGAGTGGAATGGAACACTGAAGCTTTCTTT,CATSRVEWNTEAFF
TRBV20-1,TRBD2,14,TRBJ2-3,many,TGCAGTGCTACCGGGACTAGCGGCACAGATACGCAGTATTTT,CSATGTSGTDTQYF
TRBV20-1,-,13,TRBJ2-4,-,TGCAGTGCTAGAGGCGGCGTCAAAAACATTCAGTACTTC,CSARGGVKNIQYF
TRBV3-1,-,14,TRBJ2-3,many,TGTGCCAGCAGCCAGACTGAGATTACAGATACGCAGTATTTT,CASSQTEITDTQYF
TRBV11-2,-,13,TRBJ2-7,many,TGTGCCAGCAGCTTAGAAGTACTCTACGAGCAGTACTTC,CASSLEVLYEQYF
TRBV2,TRBD1,17,TRBJ1-5,many,TGTGCCAGCACCCGACAGGGAGGCCTTTCGAGCAATCAGCCCCAGCATTTT,CASTRQGGLSSNQPQHF
TRBV3-1,-,12,TRBJ2-5,many,TGTGCCAGCAGCCAAGCGGGCGGGATCCAGTACTTC,CASSQAGGIQYF
TRBV28,-,14,TRBJ1-2,many,TGTGCCAGCAGTTTATCCGGGACCGACTATGGCTACACCTTC,CASSLSGTDYGYTF
TRBV10-3,TRBD1,14,TRBJ2-7,many,TGTGCCATCAGCCCAGGGGGCGTAAGCTACGAGCAGTACTTC,CAISPGGVSYEQYF
TRBV18,-,12,TRBJ2-7,many,TGTGCCAGCTCACCGGTAGGCTACGAGCAGTACTTC,CASSPVGYEQYF
TRBV2,-,15,TRBJ2-7,many,TGTGCCAGCAGTGAAGGCAGGGCGAGCTCCTACGAGCAGTACTTC,CASSEGRASSYEQYF
TRBV5-5,-,14,TRBJ1-2,-,TGTGCCAGCAGCCTGGGTCCTAGGGACTATGGCTACACCTTC,CASSLGPRDYGYTF
TRBV18,-,18,TRBJ1-2,many,TGTGCCAGCTCACCACGAGTCGGGGCTAGCGAAATGTACTATGGCTACACCTTC,CASSPRVGASEMYYGYTF
TRBV6-1,TRBD1,18,TRBJ2-6,-,TGTGCCAGCAGCTATCGACAGGGTCCTTACTCTGGGGCCAACGTCCTGACTTTC,CASSYRQGPYSGANVLTF
TRBV19,TRBD1,16,TRBJ1-2,few,TGTGCCAGTAGCCCGCTGACGGGACAGGGGACCTATGGCTACACCTTC,CASSPLTGQGTYGYTF
TRBV6-5,TRBD1,14,TRBJ1-4,few,TGTGCCAGCAGTTACTCATACAGGGGGGAAAAACTGTTTTTT,CASSYSYRGEKLFF
TRBV28,-,14,TRBJ2-7,many,TGTGCCAGCAGTTTTGGGCAAATCTCCTACGAGCAGTACTTC,CASSFGQISYEQYF
TRBV7-8,-,17,TRBJ1-1,many,TGTGCCAGCAGCTTAGTCTCGGGCTGGGGGATGAACACTGAAGCTTTCTTT,CASSLVSGWGMNTEAFF
TRBV7-6,-,15,TRBJ2-6,few,TGTGCCAGCAGCCCGGGCCTTCTACGGGCCAACGTCCTGACTTTC,CASSPGLLRANVLTF
TRBV20-1,-,16,TRBJ1-4,-,TGCAGTGCTAGAGATCCGTGGACAGAAGAAGATGAAAAACTGTTTTTT,CSARDPWTEEDEKLFF
TRBV18,TRBD1,16,TRBJ1-1,many,TGTGCCAGCTCACCCTCTTTGACAGGGTCGGGCACTGAAGCTTTCTTT,CASSPSLTGSGTEAFF
TRBV11-2,TRBD1,17,TRBJ1-2,few,TGTGCCAGCAGCTCTCCGGGACAGGGGGCGCGATCCTATGGCTACACCTTC,CASSSPGQGARSYGYTF
TRBV16,TRBD1,14,TRBJ1-5,many,TGTGCCAGCAGTCCGGACAGGGTGAATCAGCCCCAGCATTTT,CASSPDRVNQPQHF
TRBV19,-,16,TRBJ2-7,-,TGTGCCAGTAGTAACGAAGGGCGAAGGCTTGCCTACGAGCAGTACTTC,CASSNEGRRLAYEQYF
TRBV6-5,TRBD1,17,TRBJ2-5,-,TGTGCCAGCAGTTACCCCCCCCCCGAACAGGGGCAAGAGACCCAGTACTTC,CASSYPPPEQGQETQYF
TRBV2,-,15,TRBJ1-3,-,TGTGCCAGCAGATTGACAGATTCCTCTGGAAACACCATATATTTT,CASRLTDSSGNTIYF
TRBV29-1,-,12,TRBJ1-2,-,TGCAGCGGCCTGACAGACAGCTTTGGCTACACCTTC,CSGLTDSFGYTF
TRBV28,-,13,TRBJ2-1,many,TGTGCCAAGAAGGCAGAGCCTTACAATGAGCAGTTCTTC,CAKKAEPYNEQFF
TRBV30,-,15,TRBJ1-5,many,TGTGCCTGGAGTGTAGAGGCGGGGTCGGTGCAGCCCCAGCATTTT,CAWSVEAGSVQPQHF
TRBV24-1,-,12,TRBJ2-1,once,TGTGCCACCAGTGATTCAACCTACGAGCAGTTCTTC,CATSDSTYEQFF
TRBV28,-,16,TRBJ1-5,few,TGTGCCAGCAGTTTGCCTGACACCTTTAGCAATCAGCCCCAGCATTTT,CASSLPDTFSNQPQHF
TRBV25-1,-,15,TRBJ1-6,-,TGTGCCAGCAGTGAAGGTCCCGGAGGTAGTTCACCCCTCCACTTT,CASSEGPGGSSPLHF
TRBV7-6,-,16,TRBJ2-7,-,TGTGCCAGCAGCGATCCCTCGACAGATAGCTCCTACGAGCAGTACTTC,CASSDPSTDSSYEQYF